The T cell receptor beta chain described here comes from a study of blood T cell repertoires in COVID-19. Study-level information: PBMCs, B-cell-depleted T cells, or T cells provided the cDNA or gDNA that made up the material.

Cohorts were based on clinical histories the participants reported. In the authors' workflow: From reference gene primer amplification, estimates of nucleated cell counts were derived. The data were produced by immunoSEQ multiplex PCR, yet TCRdb's version contains in-frame clones alone and is incomplete. V and J calls and clone size are given by that table; D and trimming were obtained from the DNA. The table has about 250,000 clones, roughly 85% seen once; the top ten hold about 9.3%. After removal of 10 bases from V and 4 bases from J, the junction contained 8 bases not matched to a gene. The CDR3 covers 14 residues. Per germline, CDR1 LGHDT and CDR2 YNNKEL (reference sequence).

Material: PBMCs or T cells enriched from blood (not recorded which). The V call is TRBV3-1 (or the pseudogene TRBV3-2), the J call TRBJ1-5, with 9 positions matching TRBD1. The source is a woman in her fifties or sixties with acute COVID-19. The CDR3 reads CATGTGGGNQPQHF. The CDR3 bases are TGTGCCACCGGAACAGGGGGCGGAAATCAGCCCCAGCATTTT.